This record looks at one T cell receptor beta chain sequence and its context. Its antigen is currently unknown. Germline trimming cut 0 bases from V and 7 bases from J; bases unmatched to any gene: 7. Germline assignment: CDR1 SGHRS and CDR2 YFSETQ. This CDR3 spans 15 amino acids. The source of the sample is a study of cytomegalovirus exposure and HLA in healthy donors. The method was immunoSEQ multiplex PCR; TCRdb's version includes in-frame clones alone and lacks a portion of them. The table records around 160,000 clones, around four fifths of them present only once. Study-wide points: The study put under 200 TCR beta chains on its list as cytomegalovirus-associated. Testing in vitro showed a few CMV-associated chains specific for CMV antigens.

This chain connects TRBV5-1 to TRBJ2-1, with 7 bases matching TRBD1. This sequence originates from a young man in good health and CMV-seropositive. Sequencing was performed on PBMCs. The CDR3 sequence: CASSLGTGDLNEQFF. In DNA, the CDR3 is TGCGCCAGCAGCTTGGGGACAGGAGATCTAAATGAGCAGTTCTTC.